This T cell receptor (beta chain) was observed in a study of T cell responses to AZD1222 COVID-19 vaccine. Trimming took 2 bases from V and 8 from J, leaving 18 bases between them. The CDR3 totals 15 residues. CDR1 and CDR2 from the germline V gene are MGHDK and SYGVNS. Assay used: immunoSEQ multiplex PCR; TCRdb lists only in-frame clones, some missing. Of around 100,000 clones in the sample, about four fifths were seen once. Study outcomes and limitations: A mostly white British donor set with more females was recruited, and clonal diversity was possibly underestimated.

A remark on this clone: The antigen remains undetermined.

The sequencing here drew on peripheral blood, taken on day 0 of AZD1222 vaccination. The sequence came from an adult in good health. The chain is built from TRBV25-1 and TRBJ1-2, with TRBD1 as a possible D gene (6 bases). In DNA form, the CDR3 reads TGTGCCAGCAGTGAACCCGGGACACCAGGACGAGGCTACACCTTC. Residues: CASSEPGTPGRGYTF.